The 29 T cell receptor beta chains in this list originate from one sample, sequenced in a study of blood T cells in healthy people across ages. Primed by a sample-barcoded 5' primer and a J-beta primer mix, a second PCR proceeded for 7 to 11 cycles. TCRdb fed the 5' RACE reads into MiXCR, producing one record per CDR3 protein. The sample contains around 1,500,000 distinct CDR3 sequences, around 42% of which appear only once. The material sequenced was blood. These receptors all stem from a woman aged 18-29 years in good health.

V and J are TRBV28 and TRBJ1-5; D may be TRBD1 (5 bases). The V and J ends lost 3 bases and 0 bases respectively, with 9 bases between them. This CDR3 has 15 amino acids. CDR1 and CDR2 from the germline V gene are MDHEN and SYDVKM. The CDR3, as DNA: TGTGCCAGCAGTTTCGACAGCAATAGCAATCAGCCCCAGCATTTT. Its protein product is CASSFDSNSNQPQHF.

The chain links TRBV12-3 or TRBV12-4 to TRBJ1-2; the match to TRBD1 covers 7 bases. This CDR3 is built from 15 residues. With V trimmed by 5 bases and J by 3 bases, 9 bases remained unmatched. The CDR3 protein is CASSPDVTGYYGYTF. The CDR3 nucleotides read TGTGCCAGCAGTCCTGACGTGACAGGGTACTATGGCTACACCTTC.

The chain couples TRBV15 to TRBJ2-3; the D gene is possibly TRBD2 (5 bases). Germline-derived CDR1 and CDR2 are LNHNV and YYDKDF (reference sequence). Trimming left V 1 base short and J 6 bases short, with 8 bases between. The CDR3 has 13 residues. CDR3 sequence reads: CATSRVLVDTQYF. The CDR3, as DNA: TGTGCCACCAGCAGAGTACTAGTGGATACGCAGTATTTT.

The J gene is TRBJ2-3, the V gene TRBV5-1; a possible D gene is TRBD2 (5 bases). Trimming took off 0 bases at V and 5 bases at J, with 10 bases between the two ends. Germline V lookup: CDR1 SGHRS, CDR2 YFSETQ. The CDR3 runs to 14 residues. The CDR3: CASSLVIGGDTQYF. The CDR3 DNA reads TGCGCCAGCAGCTTGGTTATCGGAGGAGATACGCAGTATTTT.

V gene TRBV6-5 combines with J gene TRBJ2-3; 12 bases fit TRBD2. This CDR3 spans 17 amino acids. Germline V gene data show CDR1 as MNHEY and CDR2 as SVGAGI. V shed 2 bases, J shed 6 bases, and the junction held 9 bases outside the gene matches. DNA for the CDR3: TGTGCCAGCAGTTACGGAACTAGCGGGGGGCCCGCGGATACGCAGTATTTT. Protein sequence: CASSYGTSGGPADTQYF.

The rearrangement uses TRBV21-1 and TRBJ1-2; TRBD1, the table's D call, was not compared with the DNA. TRBV21-1 is tagged as a pseudogene. CDR3 length equals 15 residues. The DNA for the CDR3 is TGTGCCAGCAGCAAGACCCCGGCAAAGAACTATGGCTACACCTTC. Amino acids: CASSKTPAKNYGYTF.

J is TRBJ2-5 and V is TRBV11-2; 10 positions agree with TRBD1. The J call is uncertain, as TRBJ2-7 better fits the DNA end. Germline CDR1 is SGHAT and CDR2 is FQNNGV. The CDR3 consists of 16 residues. The CDR3 coding sequence is TGTGCCAGCAGTTACCAGTTCGGGACAGGGGCCTACGAGCAGTACTTC. Its translation is CASSYQFGTGAYEQYF.

The V gene is TRBV6-5, the J gene TRBJ1-1; possibly TRBD1 for D (5 bases). Per germline, CDR1 MNHEY and CDR2 SVGAGI. V was trimmed by 4 bases and J by 5 bases, leaving 23 bases between them. The CDR3 consists of 17 residues. Here the CDR3 reads CASSLVRPGGGVTEAFF. The CDR3 coding sequence is TGTGCCAGCAGTTTAGTCCGCCCGGGGGGAGGTGTGACTGAAGCTTTCTTT.

The CDR3 DNA follows: TGTGCCAGCAGACCCGGACTAGCGTTGCACAATGAGCAGTACTTC. This encodes CASRPGLALHNEQYF. The gene calls are TRBV6-6 and TRBJ2-7; TRBD2 agrees at 9 bases. V lost 6 bases and J lost 7; bases outside the gene matches: 13. Germline CDR1 and CDR2: MNHNY and SVGAGI (reference sequence). The CDR3 covers 15 residues.

This clonotype came up many times. Compared with germline, one end of the junction differs, possibly owing to a read error. V gene TRBV6-5 combines with J gene TRBJ2-1, with D possibly TRBD2 on 5 matching bases. This CDR3 is built from 13 residues. CDR1 is MNHEY and CDR2 is SVGAGI in the germline V gene. CDR3 bases: TGTGCCAGCAGTGACTCTGGAGCGGATGAGCAGTTCTTC. It yields the protein CASSDSGADEQFF.

The sample holds many counts of this clonotype. The rearrangement links TRBV10-3 to TRBJ2-5; possibly TRBD2 for D (6 bases). This CDR3 contains 12 residues. V gave up 4 bases and J gave up 4 bases, with 7 bases separating them. Germline V gene sequence: CDR1 ENHRY, CDR2 SYGVKD. This CDR3 reads CAISVGGETQYF. The CDR3 DNA reads TGTGCCATCAGTGTCGGGGGAGAGACCCAGTACTTC.

Points on this clonotype: An end of the junction does not agree with germline; a read error may underlie this. The rearrangement links TRBV7-9 to TRBJ2-4, with TRBD2 matching over 11 bases. This CDR3 comprises 14 residues. CDR1 is SEHNR, CDR2 FQNEAQ, per germline (reference sequence). CDR3 coding DNA: TGTGCCGGCAGCCCGGGACTAGCGGCAGAGGAGCAGTACTTC. This encodes CAGSPGLAAEEQYF.

This clonotype was found a few times. The V and J genes are TRBV29-1 and TRBJ2-5; the D gene is possibly TRBD2 (5 bases). Per the germline V gene, CDR1 is SQVTM and CDR2 is ANQGSEA. This CDR3 has 12 residues. V was clipped by 5 bases and J by 5 bases, with 12 bases between them. CDR3 nucleotide sequence: TGCAGCGTTTCTTCCGGGGAGGAGACCCAGTACTTC. This sequence encodes CSVSSGEETQYF.

The V and J genes are TRBV20-1 and TRBJ2-5; D unclear. Trimming removed 1 base from V and 3 bases from J, with 6 bases in between. CDR3 length: 12 residues. The germline V gene has CDR1 DFQATT and CDR2 SNEGSKA (reference sequence). The CDR3 nucleotides read TGCAGTGCTAGAGCGTTAGAAGAGACCCAGTACTTC. This sequence encodes CSARALEETQYF.

The gene calls are TRBV15 and TRBJ1-6; D is perhaps TRBD1 (5 bases). This CDR3 spans 18 amino acids. Germline CDR1 reads LNHNV; CDR2 reads YYDKDF (reference sequence). V dropped 0 bases and J dropped 10 bases, with 22 bases sitting between them. CDR3 sequence: CATSRDKAPTVVWSPLHF. The CDR3 region has the DNA TGTGCCACCAGCAGAGATAAAGCCCCGACAGTAGTTTGGTCACCCCTCCACTTT.

This clonotype was found a few times. The rearrangement joins TRBV20-1 to TRBJ2-3, with D perhaps matching TRBD2 (7 bases). Germline V CDR1 and CDR2: DFQATT, SNEGSKA (reference sequence). The CDR3 runs 12 residues. The CDR3 spells CRGGGSTDTQYF. CDR3 in DNA: TGCAGAGGGGGAGGGAGCACAGATACGCAGTATTTT.

This clonotype was found a few times. The rearrangement joins TRBV10-3 to TRBJ2-5; D not certain. Germline-derived CDR1 and CDR2 are ENHRY and SYGVKD. CDR3 size: 13 residues. Trimming stripped 7 bases from V and 4 bases from J, with 13 bases between. The chain's CDR3 is CAITGQISETQYF. CDR3 in DNA: TGTGCCATCACAGGTCAGATTTCAGAGACCCAGTACTTC.

This clonotype was seen only a few times. The chain couples TRBV6-1 to TRBJ2-7; D gene ambiguous. CDR1 is MNHNS and CDR2 is SASEGT in the germline V gene. The V gene lost 10 bases and the J gene lost 2 bases, with 18 bases spanning the gap. This CDR3 contains 14 residues. CDR3 nucleotides: TGTGCCATCACTCGGACCAGGATCGCCTACGAGCAGTACTTC. Protein product: CAITRTRIAYEQYF.

This clonotype turned up a few times. A junction boundary mismatches the germline segment, possibly from a read error. The chain joins TRBV15 to TRBJ1-1, with 7 bases identical to TRBD1. This CDR3 region has 17 residues. Germline lookup yields CDR1 LNHNV and CDR2 YYDKDF (reference sequence). The CDR3 DNA reads TGTGCTACCAGCAGATCCCGGGCAGGGGGGATGAACACTGAAGCTTTCTTT. Translated, it gives CATSRSRAGGMNTEAFF.

V and J are TRBV6-6 and TRBJ2-7; 10 bases match TRBD1. The end of the DNA aligns better with TRBJ2-5, so the J call may be wrong. Germline assignment: CDR1 MNHNY and CDR2 SVGAGI (reference sequence). The CDR3 runs to 14 residues. The CDR3 loop reads CATRLDRGGETQYF. DNA of the CDR3: TGTGCCACCCGACTGGACAGGGGGGGGGAGACCCAGTACTTC.

The chain employs TRBV24-1 and TRBJ2-1; no clear D gene. This CDR3 contains 12 residues. The germline gives CDR1 KGHDR, CDR2 SFDVKD. The V and J ends lost 7 bases and 4 bases respectively, with 7 bases between them. The CDR3 sequence is CATRGMYNEQFF. In DNA form, the CDR3 reads TGTGCCACCAGGGGAATGTACAATGAGCAGTTCTTC.

Comments on this clonotype: An end of the junction differs from the germline gene, which may be a read error. The chain employs TRBV20-1 and TRBJ2-7, with TRBD2 matching 7 bases. CDR3 length: 16 residues. Germline V gene data show CDR1 as DFQATT and CDR2 as SNEGSKA (reference sequence). In nucleotides, the CDR3 is TGCAGTACTAGATCGTCTCCTAGCGGACTTACCTACGAGCAGTACTTC. It yields the protein CSTRSSPSGLTYEQYF.

On this clonotype: One end of the junction fails to match germline, which may point to a read error. The chain recombines TRBV7-2 with TRBJ2-3, with a possible D match to TRBD1 (6 bases). The V gene's germline CDR1 is SGHTA and CDR2 FQGNSA. CDR3 size: 17 residues. This CDR3 reads CASSLATGSHRTDTQYF. As DNA, the CDR3 is TGTGCCAGCAGCTTAGCCACAGGGTCTCACAGGACAGATACCCAGTATTTT.

CDR3 nucleotide sequence: TGTGCCAGCAGTGAAGCTGCGGGACTAGCGGGAGGTACAGATACGCAGTATTTT. Translated: CASSEAAGLAGGTDTQYF. The chain combines TRBV6-1 with TRBJ2-3, with 15 bases aligning to TRBD2. V shed 0 bases, J shed 3 bases, and the junction held 4 bases outside the gene matches. Germline-derived CDR1 and CDR2 are MNHNS and SASEGT. This CDR3 has 18 residues.

This clonotype was detected only a few times. The chain uses TRBV20-1 and TRBJ1-2, with 8 bases matching TRBD1. The germline V gene has CDR1 DFQATT and CDR2 SNEGSKA (reference sequence). Trimming cost V 4 bases and J 7 bases; bases outside gene matches: 11. This CDR3 is 14 amino acids long. DNA of the CDR3: TGCAGTGCTAAAAAGCCCGGGACAGGACTTGGCTACACCTTC. It translates to CSAKKPGTGLGYTF.

This clonotype has only a few counts. The chain uses TRBV27 and TRBJ1-2; a weak D match, TRBD1 (6 bases). The CDR3 totals 16 residues. V lost 5 bases to trimming and J lost 8 bases, with 24 bases between them. Germline V CDR1 and CDR2: MNHEY, SMNVEV (reference sequence). The DNA of the CDR3 is TGTGCCAGCAGTCGTAACACCAGGGGTCCCGAAACCGGCTACACCTTC. Protein: CASSRNTRGPETGYTF.

The chain recombines TRBV20-1 with TRBJ2-5, with D maybe TRBD1 (5 bases). V lost 3 bases and J 1 base, leaving 12 bases between the germline ends. Germline CDR1 is DFQATT and CDR2 is SNEGSKA (reference sequence). CDR3 size: 14 residues. CDR3 protein: CSASGDRPQETQYF. CDR3 bases: TGCAGTGCTAGCGGAGACAGACCCCAAGAGACCCAGTACTTC.

V gene TRBV3-1 combines with J gene TRBJ2-7; no firm D call. Trimming left V 4 bases short and J 2 bases short, with 12 bases between. Germline CDR1 and CDR2: LGHDT and YNNKEL (reference sequence). This CDR3 comprises 14 residues. For the CDR3, the DNA is TGTGCCAGCAGCCTCCAGACCCTTACCTACGAGCAGTACTTC. Translated: CASSLQTLTYEQYF.

The chain has TRBV28 and TRBJ2-5; D is possibly TRBD2 (6 bases). V was trimmed by 4 bases and J by 5 bases, leaving 8 bases between them. Germline loops: CDR1 MDHEN, CDR2 SYDVKM. The CDR3 sequence is 12 residues long. CDR3 protein: CASSWRDETQYF. CDR3 in DNA: TGTGCCAGCAGTTGGAGGGATGAGACCCAGTACTTC.